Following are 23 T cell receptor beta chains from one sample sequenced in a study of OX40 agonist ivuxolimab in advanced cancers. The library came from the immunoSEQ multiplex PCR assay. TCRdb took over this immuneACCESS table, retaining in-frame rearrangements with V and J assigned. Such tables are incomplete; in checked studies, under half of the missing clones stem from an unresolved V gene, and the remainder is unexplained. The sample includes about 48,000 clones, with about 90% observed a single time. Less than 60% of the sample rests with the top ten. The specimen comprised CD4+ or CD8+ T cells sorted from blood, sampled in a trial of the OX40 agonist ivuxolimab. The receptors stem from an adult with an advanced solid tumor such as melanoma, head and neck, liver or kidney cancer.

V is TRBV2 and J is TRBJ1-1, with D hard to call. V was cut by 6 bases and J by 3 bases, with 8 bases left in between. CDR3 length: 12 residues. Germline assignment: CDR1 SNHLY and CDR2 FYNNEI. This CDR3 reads CASSLSDTEAFF. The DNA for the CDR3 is TGTGCCAGCAGCTTATCAGACACTGAAGCTTTCTTT.

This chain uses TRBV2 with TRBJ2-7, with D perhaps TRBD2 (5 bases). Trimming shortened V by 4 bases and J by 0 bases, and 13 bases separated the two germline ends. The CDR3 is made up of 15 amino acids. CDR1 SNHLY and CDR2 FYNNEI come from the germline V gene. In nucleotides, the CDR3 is TGTGCCAGCAGTGGAGTTGCGGGCGTCTCCTACGAGCAGTACTTC. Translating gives CASSGVAGVSYEQYF.

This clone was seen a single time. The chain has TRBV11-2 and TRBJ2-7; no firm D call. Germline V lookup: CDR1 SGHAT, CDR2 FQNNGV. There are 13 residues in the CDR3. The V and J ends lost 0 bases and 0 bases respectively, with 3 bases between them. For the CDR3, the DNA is TGTGCCAGCAGCTTAGAGAGCTCCTACGAGCAGTACTTC. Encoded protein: CASSLESSYEQYF.

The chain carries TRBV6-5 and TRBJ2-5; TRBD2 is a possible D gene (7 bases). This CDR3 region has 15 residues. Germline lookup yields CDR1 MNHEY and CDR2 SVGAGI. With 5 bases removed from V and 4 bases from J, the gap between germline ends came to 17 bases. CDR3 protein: CASSKPRGALETQYF. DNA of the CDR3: TGTGCCAGCAGTAAACCCCGGGGGGCCCTAGAGACCCAGTACTTC.

CDR3: CASDSSSAATDTQYF. CDR3 sequence (DNA): TGTGCCAGCGACTCTAGTAGCGCGGCCACAGATACGCAGTATTTT. The chain links TRBV13 to TRBJ2-3; the D gene is possibly TRBD2 (5 bases). Trimming removed 8 bases from V and 2 bases from J, with 17 bases in between. Germline values: CDR1 PRHDT, CDR2 FYEKMQ (reference sequence). This CDR3 has 15 amino acids.

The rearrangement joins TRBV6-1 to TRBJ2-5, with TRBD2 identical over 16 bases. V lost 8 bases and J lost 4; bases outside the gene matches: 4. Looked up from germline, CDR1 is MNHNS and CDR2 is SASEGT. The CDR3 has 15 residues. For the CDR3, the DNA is TGTGCCAGCGGGACTAGCGGGGGGGGTCGAGAGACCCAGTACTTC. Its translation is CASGTSGGGRETQYF.

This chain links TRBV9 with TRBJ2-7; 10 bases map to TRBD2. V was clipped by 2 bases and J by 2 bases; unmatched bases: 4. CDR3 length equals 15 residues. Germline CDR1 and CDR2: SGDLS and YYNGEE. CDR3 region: CASSVSGGGTYEQYF. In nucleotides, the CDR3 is TGTGCCAGCAGCGTCAGCGGGGGGGGTACCTACGAGCAGTACTTC.

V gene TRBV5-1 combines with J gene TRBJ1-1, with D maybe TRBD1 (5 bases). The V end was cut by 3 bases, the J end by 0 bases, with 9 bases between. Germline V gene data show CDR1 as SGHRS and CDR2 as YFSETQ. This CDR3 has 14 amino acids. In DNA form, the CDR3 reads TGCGCCAGCAGCTATAGGGGAATGAACACTGAAGCTTTCTTT. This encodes CASSYRGMNTEAFF.

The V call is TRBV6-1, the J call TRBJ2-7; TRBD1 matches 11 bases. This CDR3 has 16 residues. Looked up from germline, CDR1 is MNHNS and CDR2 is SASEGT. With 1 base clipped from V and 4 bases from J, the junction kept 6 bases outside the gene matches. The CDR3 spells CASSEVRDRGWYEQYF. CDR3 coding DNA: TGTGCCAGCAGTGAAGTTCGGGACAGGGGGTGGTACGAGCAGTACTTC.

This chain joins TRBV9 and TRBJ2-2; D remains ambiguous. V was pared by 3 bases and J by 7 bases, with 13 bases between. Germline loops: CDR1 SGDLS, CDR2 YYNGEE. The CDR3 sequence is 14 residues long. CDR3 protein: CASSDVDSLGELFF. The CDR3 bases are TGTGCCAGCAGCGACGTAGATAGTCTCGGGGAGCTGTTTTTT. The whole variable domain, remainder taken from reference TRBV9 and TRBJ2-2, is DSGVTQTPKHLITATGQRVTLRCSPRSGDLSVYWYQQSLDQGLQFLIQYYNGEERAKGNILERFSAQQFPDLHSELNLSSLELGDSALYFCASSDVDSLGELFFGEGSRLTVL.

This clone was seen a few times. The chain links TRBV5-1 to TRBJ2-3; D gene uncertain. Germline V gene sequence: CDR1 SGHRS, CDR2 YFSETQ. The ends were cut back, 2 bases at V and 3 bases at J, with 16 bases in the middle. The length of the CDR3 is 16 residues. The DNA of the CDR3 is TGCGCCAGCAGCTTATATGACGGAGCCTCTACAGATACGCAGTATTTT. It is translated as CASSLYDGASTDTQYF.

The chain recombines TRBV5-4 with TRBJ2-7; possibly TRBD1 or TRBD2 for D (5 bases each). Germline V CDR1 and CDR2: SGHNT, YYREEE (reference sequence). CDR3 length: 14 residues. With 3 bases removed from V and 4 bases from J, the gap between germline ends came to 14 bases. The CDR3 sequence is CASSSEGFLYEQYF. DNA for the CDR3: TGTGCCAGCAGCTCCGAGGGGTTCCTTTACGAGCAGTACTTC. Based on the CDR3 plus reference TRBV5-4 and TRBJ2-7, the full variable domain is ETGVTQSPTHLIKTRGQQVTLRCSSQSGHNTVSWYQQALGQGPQFIFQYYREEENGRGNFPPRFSGLQFPNYSSELNVNALELDDSALYLCASSSEGFLYEQYFGPGTRLTVT.

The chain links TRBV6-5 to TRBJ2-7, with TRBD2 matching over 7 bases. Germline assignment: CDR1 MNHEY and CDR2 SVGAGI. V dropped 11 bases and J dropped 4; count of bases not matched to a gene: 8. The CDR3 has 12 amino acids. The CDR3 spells CAVQGAGYEQYF. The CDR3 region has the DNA TGTGCCGTCCAGGGAGCGGGGTACGAGCAGTACTTC.

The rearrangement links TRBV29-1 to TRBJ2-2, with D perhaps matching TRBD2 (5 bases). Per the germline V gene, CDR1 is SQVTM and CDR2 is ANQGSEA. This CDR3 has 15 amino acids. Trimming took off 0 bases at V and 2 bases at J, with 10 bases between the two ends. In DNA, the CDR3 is TGCAGCGTTGAAGAGGGAGACACCAACACCGGGGAGCTGTTTTTT. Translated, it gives CSVEEGDTNTGELFF.

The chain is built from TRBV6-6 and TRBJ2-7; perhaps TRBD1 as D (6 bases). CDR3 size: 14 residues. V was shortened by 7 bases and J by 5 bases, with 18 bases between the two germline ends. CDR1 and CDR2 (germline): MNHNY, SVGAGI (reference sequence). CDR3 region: CASTQYGTSDEQYF. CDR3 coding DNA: TGTGCCAGCACCCAATATGGGACATCCGACGAGCAGTACTTC.

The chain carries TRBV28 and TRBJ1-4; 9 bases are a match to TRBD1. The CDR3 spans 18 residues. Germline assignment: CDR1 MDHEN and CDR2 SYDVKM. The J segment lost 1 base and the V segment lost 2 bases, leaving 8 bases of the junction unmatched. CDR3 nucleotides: TGTGCCAGCAGTTTACCCCCCCACAGGGGGCGAACTAATGAAAAACTGTTTTTT. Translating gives CASSLPPHRGRTNEKLFF.

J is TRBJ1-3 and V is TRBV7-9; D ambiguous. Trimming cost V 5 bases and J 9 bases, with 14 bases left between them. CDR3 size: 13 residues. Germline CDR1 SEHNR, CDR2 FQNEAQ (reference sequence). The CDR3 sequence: CASSTRFAGTIYF. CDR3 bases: TGTGCCAGCAGCACTAGATTTGCCGGCACCATATATTTT.

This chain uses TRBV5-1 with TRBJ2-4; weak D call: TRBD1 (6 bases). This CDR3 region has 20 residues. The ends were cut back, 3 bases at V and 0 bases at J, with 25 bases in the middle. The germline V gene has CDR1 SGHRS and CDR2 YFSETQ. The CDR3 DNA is TGCGCCAGCAGCTCGACCGGACAGCTCTCATCGTCTCTAGCCAAAAACATTCAGTACTTC. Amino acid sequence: CASSSTGQLSSSLAKNIQYF.

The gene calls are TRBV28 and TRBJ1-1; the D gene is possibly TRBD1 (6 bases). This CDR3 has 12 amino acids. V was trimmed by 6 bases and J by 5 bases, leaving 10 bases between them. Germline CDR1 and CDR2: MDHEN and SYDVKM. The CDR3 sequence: CASRQGWTEAFF. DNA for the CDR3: TGTGCCAGCAGACAGGGTTGGACTGAAGCTTTCTTT.

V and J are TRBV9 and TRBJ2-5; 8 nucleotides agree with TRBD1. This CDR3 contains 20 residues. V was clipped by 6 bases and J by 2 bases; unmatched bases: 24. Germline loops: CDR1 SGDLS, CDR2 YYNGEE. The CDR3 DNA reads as TGTGCCAGCACCCCCGAGGACAGGGTCCAACTACCCCACAATCAAGAGACCCAGTACTTC. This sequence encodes CASTPEDRVQLPHNQETQYF.

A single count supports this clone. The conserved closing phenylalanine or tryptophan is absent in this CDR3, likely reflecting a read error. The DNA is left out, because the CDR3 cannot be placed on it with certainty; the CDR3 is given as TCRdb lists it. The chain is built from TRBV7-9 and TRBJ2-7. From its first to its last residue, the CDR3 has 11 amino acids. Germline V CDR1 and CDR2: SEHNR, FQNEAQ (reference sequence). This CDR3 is CASSPLEKGQL.

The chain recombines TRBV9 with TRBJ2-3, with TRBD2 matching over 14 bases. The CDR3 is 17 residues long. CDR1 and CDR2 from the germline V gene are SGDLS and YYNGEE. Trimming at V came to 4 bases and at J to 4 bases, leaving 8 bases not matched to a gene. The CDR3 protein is CASSPRTSGGPADTQYF. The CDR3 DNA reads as TGTGCCAGCAGCCCCCGGACTAGCGGGGGGCCCGCAGATACGCAGTATTTT. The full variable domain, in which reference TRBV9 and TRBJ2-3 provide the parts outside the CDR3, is DSGVTQTPKHLITATGQRVTLRCSPRSGDLSVYWYQQSLDQGLQFLIQYYNGEERAKGNILERFSAQQFPDLHSELNLSSLELGDSALYFCASSPRTSGGPADTQYFGPGTRLTVL.

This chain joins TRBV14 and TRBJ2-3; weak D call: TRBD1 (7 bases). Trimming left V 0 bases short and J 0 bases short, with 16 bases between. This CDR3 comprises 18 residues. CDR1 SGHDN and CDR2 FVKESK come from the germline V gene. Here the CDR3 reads CASSQDWGAGGSTDTQYF. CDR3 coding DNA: TGTGCCAGCAGCCAAGATTGGGGGGCAGGGGGAAGCACAGATACGCAGTATTTT.